The rows below give T cell receptor beta chains drawn from one sample of a study of cytotoxic CD8 clonotypes in ibrutinib-treated CLL. The method was immunoSEQ multiplex PCR; TCRdb's version includes in-frame clones alone and lacks a portion of them. Here the sample spans hundreds of thousands of clones, 70% being singletons. The sequenced sample was PBMCs, obtained after 24 months of ibrutinib treatment. Receptor source: a human donor with chronic lymphocytic leukemia. The conserved cysteine and the conserved F or W are not part of the CDR3 here.

j_call cdr3_length v_call cdr3_aa
TRBJ2-2 10 TRBV7-9 ASSLSTGELF
TRBJ1-5 12 TRBV27 AVLSGAPNQPQH
TRBJ2-7 10 TRBV27 ASSQNSYEQY
TRBJ2-7 10 TRBV28 ASSLGLAEQY
TRBJ2-5 13 TRBV5-1 ASSPSGRVQETQY
TRBJ2-2 14 TRBV18 ASSPGLAGGSGELF
TRBJ2-1 13 TRBV7-3 ASSYGTSGSGEQF
TRBJ2-3 14 TRBV28 ASSLTGGGWRSTQY
TRBJ2-3 13 TRBV5-1 ASSLADGSLDTQY
TRBJ2-7 12 TRBV7-8 ASSLITGEGEQY
TRBJ2-7 12 TRBV19 ASSRGQDSYEQY
TRBJ2-1 14 TRBV27 ASSATSGTFGDEQF
TRBJ1-4 13 TRBV27 ASSFRGLNNEKLF
TRBJ2-1 12 TRBV7-9 ASSPGLAGPEQF
TRBJ1-1 13 TRBV15 ATSWTWALNTEAF
TRBJ2-2 11 TRBV12-5 ASEGPGTGELF
TRBJ1-1 11 TRBV15 ATSRGGNTEAF
TRBJ1-3 13 TRBV9 ASSAVGGDGNTIY
TRBJ1-1 12 TRBV27 ASSPGGGHTEAF
TRBJ2-5 13 TRBV4-1 ASSQGAEYSETQY
TRBJ2-1 14 TRBV7-9 ASSTGQGATYNEQF
TRBJ2-7 15 TRBV5-1 ASSLAGSTDGIHEQY
TRBJ1-2 12 TRBV28 ASSEPYGGYGYT